The 13 T cell receptor beta chains below all came from one sample that was sequenced in a study of T cell responses to AZD1222 COVID-19 vaccine. Assay used: immunoSEQ multiplex PCR; TCRdb lists only in-frame clones, some missing. The sample lists more than 150,000 clones, 90% to 95% occurring once. Sequencing was performed on peripheral blood, taken 28 days after the second AZD1222 dose. Receptors were obtained from an adult who received the AZD1222 COVID-19 vaccine.

The genes are TRBV7-2 and TRBJ2-7; TRBD2 aligns across 15 bases. The CDR3 contains 15 residues. The J segment lost 4 bases and the V segment lost 5 bases, leaving 3 bases of the junction unmatched. Germline CDR1 and CDR2: SGHTA and FQGNSA. Here the CDR3 DNA reads TGTGCCAGCAGCATAGGACTAGCGGGAGGGTACGAGCAGTACTTC. Translation: CASSIGLAGGYEQYF. The entire variable domain, with the rest obtained from reference TRBV7-2 and TRBJ2-7, is as follows: GAGVSQSPSNKVTEKGKDVELRCDPISGHTALYWYRQSLGQGLEFLIYFQGNSAPDKSGLPSDRFSAERTGGSVSTLTIQRTQQEDSAVYLCASSIGLAGGYEQYFGPGTRLTVT.

The chain employs TRBV3-1 (or the pseudogene TRBV3-2) and TRBJ1-3, with D perhaps matching TRBD1 (5 bases). The CDR3 length is 14 residues. Trimming pared 2 bases from V and 2 bases from J, leaving 7 bases between. CDR1 is LGHDT, CDR2 YNNKEL, per germline (reference sequence). The CDR3 nucleotides read TGTGCCAGCAGCCAATTGGACACTGGAAACACCATATATTTT. Amino acid sequence: CASSQLDTGNTIYF.

The V and J genes are TRBV6-6 and TRBJ2-5, with TRBD2 identical over 10 bases. This CDR3 region has 15 residues. Per the germline V gene, CDR1 is MNHNY and CDR2 is SVGAGI (reference sequence). V lost 7 bases, J lost 5 bases, and 10 bases stayed unmatched. In nucleotides, the CDR3 is TGTGCCAGCAACCCCGAGCGGGAGGGAAGGGAGACCCAGTACTTC. Translated: CASNPEREGRETQYF.

V is TRBV6-1 and J is TRBJ1-2; 11 bases are a match to TRBD1. V dropped 3 bases and J dropped 8; count of bases not matched to a gene: 5. Germline CDR1 MNHNS, CDR2 SASEGT. CDR3 length: 14 residues. The DNA for the CDR3 is TGTGCCAGCAGTGACCGGGACAGGGGGAGAGGCTACACCTTC. Amino acid sequence: CASSDRDRGRGYTF.

In its sample, this clone was seen once. J is TRBJ1-5 and V is TRBV5-8; perhaps TRBD1 as D (5 bases). The germline gives CDR1 SGHTS, CDR2 YDEGEE. This CDR3 has 14 amino acids. Trimming took 1 base from V and 3 from J, leaving 8 bases between them. DNA for the CDR3: TGTGCCAGCAGCTTGAGACAGATCAATCAGCCCCAGCATTTT. This encodes CASSLRQINQPQHF.

This chain links TRBV2 with TRBJ2-1; 8 bases agree with TRBD2. CDR1 is SNHLY, CDR2 FYNNEI, per germline. V shed 3 bases, J shed 5 bases, and the junction held 3 bases outside the gene matches. The CDR3 covers 14 residues. The CDR3, as DNA: TGTGCCAGCAGTGATAGCGGGGTGGACAATGAGCAGTTCTTC. Its translation: CASSDSGVDNEQFF.

The rearrangement joins TRBV6-5 to TRBJ2-2; D unclear. This CDR3 has 13 amino acids. Trimming took 6 bases from V and 7 from J, leaving 12 bases between them. The germline V gene has CDR1 MNHEY and CDR2 SVGAGI. The CDR3 DNA is TGTGCCAGCAGCCGTGGGCCAGGCGGGGAGCTGTTTTTT. Protein product: CASSRGPGGELFF.

This clone was seen only once. The chain employs TRBV5-5 and TRBJ2-2, with 7 bases identical to TRBD2. This CDR3 spans 18 amino acids. J lost 3 bases, V lost 3 bases, and 14 bases had no gene match. The V gene's germline CDR1 is SGHKS and CDR2 YYEKEE (reference sequence). As DNA, the CDR3 is TGTGCCAGCAGCTCCCGGGGAGGGAACCTACTAGACACCGGGGAGCTGTTTTTT. This gives the protein CASSSRGGNLLDTGELFF.

This sequence joins TRBV20-1 and TRBJ1-1, with 8 nucleotides matching TRBD1. In germline, CDR1 is DFQATT, CDR2 SNEGSKA (reference sequence). This CDR3 has 11 residues. V lost 3 bases to trimming and J lost 6 bases; unmatched junction nucleotides: 0. The CDR3 protein is CSARDRAEAFF. As DNA, the CDR3 is TGCAGTGCTAGGGACAGGGCTGAAGCTTTCTTT.

The chain joins TRBV30 to TRBJ1-4; 8 bases agree with TRBD1. From germline, CDR1 is GTSNPN and CDR2 SVGIG (reference sequence). This CDR3 is built from 15 residues. With 3 bases clipped from V and 8 bases from J, the junction kept 11 bases outside the gene matches. CDR3 residues: CAWSHNRGKGEKLFF. CDR3 DNA sequence: TGTGCCTGGAGCCACAACAGGGGGAAGGGGGAAAAACTGTTTTTT.

The rearrangement joins TRBV4-1 to TRBJ1-1; weak D call: TRBD1 (5 bases). The CDR3 sequence is 14 residues long. The germline V gene has CDR1 MGHRA and CDR2 YSYEKL. V lost 3 bases to trimming and J lost 4 bases, with 12 bases between them. Written as DNA, the CDR3 is TGCGCCAGCAGCCATGGAGGGGCGGCCACTGAAGCTTTCTTT. As protein: CASSHGGAATEAFF.

The V call is TRBV28, the J call TRBJ2-7, with D hard to call. From germline, CDR1 is MDHEN and CDR2 SYDVKM. V was clipped by 6 bases and J by 5 bases, with 14 bases between them. The length of the CDR3 is 13 residues. The CDR3 reads CASRPPRGDEQYF. CDR3 bases: TGTGCCAGCAGACCCCCTAGAGGCGACGAGCAGTACTTC.

This chain links TRBV4-1 with TRBJ1-5; weak D call: TRBD1 (6 bases). Trimming shortened V by 4 bases and J by 1 base, and 17 bases separated the two germline ends. Germline CDR1 MGHRA, CDR2 YSYEKL. This CDR3 has 17 residues. The CDR3 protein is CASSPGSRGRSNQPQHF. In nucleotides, the CDR3 is TGCGCCAGCAGCCCGGGAAGTCGGGGGCGAAGCAATCAGCCCCAGCATTTT.